The source of this T cell receptor (beta chain) is a study of T cell responses to AZD1222 COVID-19 vaccine. Study outcomes and limitations: Researchers report vaccine-associated CD4 TCRs spanning spike, with dominance at 160-218 and 743-854.

Sequencing used immunoSEQ multiplex PCR; TCRdb keeps in-frame clones, though not all of them. The sample consists of under 130,000 clones, 89% of them appearing once. Notes on this clone: The antigen is undetermined.

Second-dose intervals near 4 or 12 weeks were combined. Germline V gene sequence: CDR1 SGHRS, CDR2 YFSETQ. The CDR3 consists of 12 residues. Between the trimmed V and J ends, which lost 0 bases and 6 bases, there was a span of 6 bases. This clonotype was obtained from an adult who received the AZD1222 COVID-19 vaccine. The sequences come from peripheral blood, collected 28 days after the second AZD1222 dose. The genes are TRBV5-1 and TRBJ2-5, with D unclear. The CDR3 is CASSLAPKTQYF. DNA of the CDR3: TGCGCCAGCAGCTTGGCCCCTAAGACCCAGTACTTC.